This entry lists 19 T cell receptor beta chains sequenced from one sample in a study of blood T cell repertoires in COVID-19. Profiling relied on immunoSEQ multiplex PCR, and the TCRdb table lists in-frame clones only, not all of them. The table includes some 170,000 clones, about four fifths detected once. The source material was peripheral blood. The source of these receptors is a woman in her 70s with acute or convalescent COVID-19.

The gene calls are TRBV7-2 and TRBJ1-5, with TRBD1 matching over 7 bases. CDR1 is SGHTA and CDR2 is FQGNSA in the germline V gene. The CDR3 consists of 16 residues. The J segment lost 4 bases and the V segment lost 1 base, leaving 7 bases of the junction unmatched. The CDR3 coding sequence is TGTGCCAGCAGCTTAGGTACCAGGGGGTATAATCAGCCCCAGCATTTT. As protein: CASSLGTRGYNQPQHF.

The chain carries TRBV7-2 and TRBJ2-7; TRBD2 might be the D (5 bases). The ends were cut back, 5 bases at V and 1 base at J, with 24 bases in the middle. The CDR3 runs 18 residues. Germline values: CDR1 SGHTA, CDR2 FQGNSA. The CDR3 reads CASSPLHSPGTQSYEQYF. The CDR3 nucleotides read TGTGCCAGCAGCCCACTCCACTCGCCGGGAACCCAATCCTACGAGCAGTACTTC.

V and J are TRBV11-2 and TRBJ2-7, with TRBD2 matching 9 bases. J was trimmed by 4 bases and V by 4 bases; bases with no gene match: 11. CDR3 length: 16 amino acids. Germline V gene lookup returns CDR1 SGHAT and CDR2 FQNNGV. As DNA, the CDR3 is TGTGCCAGCAGCTCACCATATAGCGGGAGAAATTACGAGCAGTACTTC. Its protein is CASSSPYSGRNYEQYF.

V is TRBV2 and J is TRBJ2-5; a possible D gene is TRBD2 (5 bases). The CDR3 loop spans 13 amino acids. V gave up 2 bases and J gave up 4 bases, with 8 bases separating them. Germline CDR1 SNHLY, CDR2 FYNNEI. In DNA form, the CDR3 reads TGTGCCAGCAGTGAATACGGGGTAGAGACCCAGTACTTC. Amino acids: CASSEYGVETQYF.

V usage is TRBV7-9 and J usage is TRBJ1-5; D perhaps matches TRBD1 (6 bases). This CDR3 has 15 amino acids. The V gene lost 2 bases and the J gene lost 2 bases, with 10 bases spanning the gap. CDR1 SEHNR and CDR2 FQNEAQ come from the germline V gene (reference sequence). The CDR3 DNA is TGTGCCAGCAGCTTAAGTGGGGGCGGCAATCAGCCCCAGCATTTT. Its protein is CASSLSGGGNQPQHF.

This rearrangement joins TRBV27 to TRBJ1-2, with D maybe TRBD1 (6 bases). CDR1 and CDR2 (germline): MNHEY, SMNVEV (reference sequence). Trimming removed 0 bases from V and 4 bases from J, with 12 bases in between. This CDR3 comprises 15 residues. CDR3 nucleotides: TGTGCCAGCAGTTTATCGAGGGGGACACGCTATGGCTACACCTTC. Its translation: CASSLSRGTRYGYTF.

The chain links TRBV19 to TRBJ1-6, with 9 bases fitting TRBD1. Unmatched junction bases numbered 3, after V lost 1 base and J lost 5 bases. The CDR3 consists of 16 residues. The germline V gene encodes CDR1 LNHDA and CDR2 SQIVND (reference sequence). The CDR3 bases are TGTGCCAGTAGTATAGCCCGGACAGGGGATAATTCACCCCTCCACTTT. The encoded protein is CASSIARTGDNSPLHF.

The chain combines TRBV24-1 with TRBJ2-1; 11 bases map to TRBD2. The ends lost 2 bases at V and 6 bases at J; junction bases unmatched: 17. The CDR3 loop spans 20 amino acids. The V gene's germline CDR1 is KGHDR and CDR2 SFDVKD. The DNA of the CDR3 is TGTGCCACCAGTGATTCCCCACGGGCCTCGGGACTAGCGGAGAGCAATGAGCAGTTCTTC. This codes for CATSDSPRASGLAESNEQFF.

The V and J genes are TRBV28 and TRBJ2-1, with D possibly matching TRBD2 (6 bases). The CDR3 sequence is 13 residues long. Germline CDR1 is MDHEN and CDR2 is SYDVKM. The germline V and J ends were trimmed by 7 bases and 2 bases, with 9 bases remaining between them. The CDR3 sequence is CASTGLTYNEQFF. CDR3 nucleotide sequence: TGTGCCAGCACGGGACTCACCTACAATGAGCAGTTCTTC.

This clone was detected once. The CDR3 sequence is CASSRDAGLNTEAFF. As DNA, the CDR3 is TGTGCCAGCAGTCGGGATGCGGGACTGAACACTGAAGCTTTCTTT. The J gene is TRBJ1-1, the V gene TRBV6-1, with D perhaps TRBD1 (5 bases). Germline-derived CDR1 and CDR2 are MNHNS and SASEGT. The germline V and J ends were trimmed by 5 bases and 0 bases, with 13 bases remaining between them. This CDR3 contains 15 residues.

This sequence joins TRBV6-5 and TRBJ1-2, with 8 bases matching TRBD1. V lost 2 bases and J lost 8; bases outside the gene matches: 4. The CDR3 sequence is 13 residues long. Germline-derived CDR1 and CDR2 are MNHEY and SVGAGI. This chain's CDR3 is CASSYDGQGGYTF. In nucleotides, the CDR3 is TGTGCCAGCAGTTACGATGGACAGGGAGGCTACACCTTC.

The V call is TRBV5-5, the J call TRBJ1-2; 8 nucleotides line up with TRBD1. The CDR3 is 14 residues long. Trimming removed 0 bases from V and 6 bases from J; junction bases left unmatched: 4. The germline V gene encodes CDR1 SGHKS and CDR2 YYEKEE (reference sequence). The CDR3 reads CASSLEAGGDGYTF. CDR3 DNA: TGTGCCAGCAGCTTGGAGGCAGGGGGCGATGGCTACACCTTC. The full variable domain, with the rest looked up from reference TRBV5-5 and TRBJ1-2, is DAGVTQSPTHLIKTRGQQVTLRCSPISGHKSVSWYQQVLGQGPQFIFQYYEKEERGRGNFPDRFSARQFPNYSSELNVNALLLGDSALYLCASSLEAGGDGYTFGSGTRLTVV.

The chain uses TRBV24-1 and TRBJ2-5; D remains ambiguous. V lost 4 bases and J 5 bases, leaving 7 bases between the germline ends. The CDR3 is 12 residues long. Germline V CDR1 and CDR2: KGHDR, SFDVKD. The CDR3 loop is CATSEVGETQYF. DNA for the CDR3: TGTGCCACCAGTGAGGTCGGGGAGACCCAGTACTTC.

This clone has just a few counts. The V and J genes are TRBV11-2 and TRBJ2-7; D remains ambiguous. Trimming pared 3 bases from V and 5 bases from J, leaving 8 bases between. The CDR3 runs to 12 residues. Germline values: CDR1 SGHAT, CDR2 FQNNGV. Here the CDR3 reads CASSFAIDEQYF. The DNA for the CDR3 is TGTGCCAGCAGCTTTGCTATAGACGAGCAGTACTTC.

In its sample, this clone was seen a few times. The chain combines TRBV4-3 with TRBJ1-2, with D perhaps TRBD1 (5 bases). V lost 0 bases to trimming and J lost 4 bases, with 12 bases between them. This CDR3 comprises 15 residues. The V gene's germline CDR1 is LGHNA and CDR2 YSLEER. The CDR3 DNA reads TGCGCCAGCAGCCAAGATGTGGACATTCCCTATGGCTACACCTTC. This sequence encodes CASSQDVDIPYGYTF.

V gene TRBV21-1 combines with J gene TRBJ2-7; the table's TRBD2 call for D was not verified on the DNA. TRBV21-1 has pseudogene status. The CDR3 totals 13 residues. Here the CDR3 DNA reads TGTGCCAGCACCCCCGGGACTGCCTACGAGCAGTACTTC. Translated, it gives CASTPGTAYEQYF.

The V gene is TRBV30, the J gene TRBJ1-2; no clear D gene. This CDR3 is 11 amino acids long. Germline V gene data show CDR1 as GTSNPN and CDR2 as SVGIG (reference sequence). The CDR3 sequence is CAGRQDYGYTF. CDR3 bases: TGTGCGGGGAGGCAAGATTATGGCTACACCTTC.

The CDR3 DNA follows: TGTGCCAGCAGCCCAGGGTCAGGCGAAAAACTGTTTTTT. Translating it yields CASSPGSGEKLFF. The rearrangement links TRBV7-2 to TRBJ1-4, with D maybe TRBD1 (5 bases). V lost 5 bases and J lost 8, with 12 bases in between. This CDR3 spans 13 amino acids. Germline-derived CDR1 and CDR2 are SGHTA and FQGNSA.

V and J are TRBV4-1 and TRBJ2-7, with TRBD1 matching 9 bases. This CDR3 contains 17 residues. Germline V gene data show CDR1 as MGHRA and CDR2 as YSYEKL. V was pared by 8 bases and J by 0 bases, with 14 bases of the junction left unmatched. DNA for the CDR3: TGCGCCAGCGGGCCGGGACAGGGAGAAGAACGCTCCTACGAGCAGTACTTC. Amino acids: CASGPGQGEERSYEQYF.